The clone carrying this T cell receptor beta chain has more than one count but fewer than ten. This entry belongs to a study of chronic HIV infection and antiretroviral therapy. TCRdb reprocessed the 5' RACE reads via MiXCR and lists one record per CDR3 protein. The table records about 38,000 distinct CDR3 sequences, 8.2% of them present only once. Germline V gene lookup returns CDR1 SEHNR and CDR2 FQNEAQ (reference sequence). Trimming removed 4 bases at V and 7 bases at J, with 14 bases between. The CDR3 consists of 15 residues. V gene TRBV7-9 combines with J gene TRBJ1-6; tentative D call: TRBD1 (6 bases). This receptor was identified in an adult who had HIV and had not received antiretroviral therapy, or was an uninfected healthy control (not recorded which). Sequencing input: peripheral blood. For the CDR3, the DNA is TGTGCCAGCAGCTCTTCGGTAGGGGGGAATTCACCCCTCCACTTT. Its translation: CASSSSVGGNSPLHF.